The 3 T cell receptor beta chains listed next were all sequenced from one sample in a study of blood T cell repertoires in COVID-19. Method: immunoSEQ multiplex PCR; TCRdb's copy keeps in-frame clones and lacks some. The data contain around 280,000 clones, roughly 89% of them singletons. The sequencing input was PBMCs or T cells enriched from blood (not recorded which). These receptors all come from a woman between 18 and 30 years old with acute COVID-19.

V is TRBV18 and J is TRBJ2-2; 7 bases align to TRBD1. V was clipped by 2 bases and J by 6 bases; unmatched bases: 6. Germline values: CDR1 KGHSH, CDR2 LQKENI. There are 15 residues in the CDR3. In DNA form, the CDR3 reads TGTGCCAGCTCACCAGAGACAGGGCGGGCCGGGGAGCTGTTTTTT. The encoded protein is CASSPETGRAGELFF.

V gene TRBV29-1 combines with J gene TRBJ2-7; TRBD1 agrees at 7 bases. The CDR3 length is 15 residues. CDR1 SQVTM and CDR2 ANQGSEA come from the germline V gene. The V segment lost 8 bases and the J segment 1 base; nucleotides outside the gene matches: 14. CDR3 DNA sequence: TGCAGCCAGGGAGCAGCATTGGGACAGTCCTACGAGCAGTACTTC. Amino acids: CSQGAALGQSYEQYF.

V gene TRBV23-1 combines with J gene TRBJ2-1; 12 positions match TRBD2. TRBV23-1 is an ORF, with its function uncertain. The CDR3 runs 21 residues. The J segment lost 3 bases and the V segment lost 1 base, leaving 16 bases of the junction unmatched. The CDR3 DNA reads TGCGCCAGCAGTCAATATGTAGTCGGACTAGCGGGAATCTGCGTCTACAATGAGCAGTTCTTC. Translation: CASSQYVVGLAGICVYNEQFF.